The 3 T cell receptor beta chains below were found in one sample sequenced in a study of T cell therapy after organ transplantation. Which antigens these TCRs recognize remains unknown. Only in-frame clones appear in the TCRdb table, and some are missing; sequencing was by immunoSEQ multiplex PCR. The data contain approximately 20,000 clones, 81% of them singletons. Time point of the sample: 4-8 weeks after completion of therapy. The source material was CD8+ T cells from blood, sampled after autologous CMV-specific T cell therapy. These receptor sequences come from a human patient who had received a solid organ transplant and had CMV disease. A subset of T cells may come from the graft donor.

The genes are TRBV27 and TRBJ1-1; the D gene is possibly TRBD1 (6 bases). This CDR3 spans 15 amino acids. Germline CDR1 is MNHEY and CDR2 is SMNVEV (reference sequence). Trimming left V 2 bases short and J 5 bases short, with 15 bases between. The CDR3 protein is CASSLREGGRTEAFF. For the CDR3, the DNA is TGTGCCAGCAGTTTAAGGGAAGGGGGGAGAACTGAAGCTTTCTTT.

This clone was counted a single time. The rearrangement joins TRBV27 to TRBJ2-3; no reliable D call. The germline gives CDR1 MNHEY, CDR2 SMNVEV (reference sequence). Trimming left V 3 bases short and J 1 base short, with 14 bases between. The CDR3 runs 16 residues. CDR3 residues: CASSFISMVGTDTQYF. CDR3 coding DNA: TGTGCCAGCAGTTTTATCAGTATGGTTGGCACAGATACGCAGTATTTT.

The chain uses TRBV2 and TRBJ2-5, with D unresolved. Between the trimmed V and J ends, which lost 5 bases and 2 bases, there was a span of 12 bases. CDR3 length: 14 residues. CDR1 is SNHLY, CDR2 FYNNEI, per germline. CDR3 loop: CASSQENQQETQYF. The CDR3 nucleotides read TGTGCCAGCAGTCAGGAGAATCAGCAAGAGACCCAGTACTTC.